This TCR beta chain is from a study of shared clonotypes between healthy human individuals. Comments on this clone: Its matching antigen is unknown.

Profiling relied on immunoSEQ multiplex PCR, and the TCRdb table lists in-frame clones only, not all of them. This sample has about 1.5 million clones, with approximately 98% found just once. Germline V gives CDR1 SGHTA, CDR2 FQGNSA. Trimming removed 5 bases at V and 1 base at J, with 14 bases between. This CDR3 spans 15 amino acids. Overall study results and limits: Researchers found naive subsets generally carried larger estimated richness than memory subsets. Some clonotypes were shared by all four sorted-subset donors, while others were not shared. The non-shared ones had lower generation probabilities than the shared ones.

The sequencing sample was made of naive CD4+ T cells sorted from blood. The subset is: CD45RA+ positively selected. This clonotype originated in a man aged 25 to 45 in good health. The V and J genes are TRBV7-2 and TRBJ1-1; perhaps TRBD1 as D (6 bases). CDR3 sequence (DNA): TGTGCCAGCAGCCTCGACAGGACACAGAACACTGAAGCTTTCTTT. This gives the protein CASSLDRTQNTEAFF.